Listed below are T cell receptor beta chains from one sample, sequenced in a study of blood T cell repertoires in COVID-19. TCRdb's table, derived via immunoSEQ multiplex PCR, lists solely in-frame clones and lacks some. This table has about 350,000 clones, more than 75% appearing once. The sample consisted of PBMCs or T cells enriched from blood (not recorded which). These receptors all come from a young woman who had recovered from COVID-19. CDR3s include the opening cysteine and the closing phenylalanine or tryptophan. D genes are given only for firm matches. The size entry is marked missing in some rows and otherwise reads once, few, many or a size class.

>TRBJ1-1|NA|TRBD1|TRBV6-1
CASSDARTGFMNTEAFF
TGTGCCAGCAGTGATGCGAGGACAGGGTTCATGAACACTGAAGCTTTCTTT
>TRBJ1-2|NA|NA|TRBV12-5
CASVPAREDGYTF
TGTGCTAGTGTTCCCGCGCGGGAGGATGGCTACACCTTC
>TRBJ1-5|few|NA|TRBV19
CASSISQGRQPQHF
TGTGCCAGTAGTATCTCCCAGGGTCGACAGCCCCAGCATTTT
>TRBJ2-5|once|TRBD2|TRBV5-4
CASSLPPSGGPQETQYF
TGTGCCAGCAGCTTGCCTCCTAGCGGGGGGCCTCAAGAGACCCAGTACTTC
>TRBJ2-3|NA|NA|TRBV29-1
CSVGGRSTDTQYF
TGCAGCGTGGGAGGCAGAAGCACAGATACGCAGTATTTT
>TRBJ1-1|NA|TRBD1|TRBV4-3
CASSQEGQGGTEAFF
TGCGCCAGCAGCCAGGAGGGACAGGGTGGCACTGAAGCTTTCTTT
>TRBJ2-3|NA|NA|TRBV19
CASRNSGTDTQYF
TGTGCCAGTAGGAATAGCGGCACAGATACGCAGTATTTT
>TRBJ1-5|NA|TRBD1|TRBV7-2
CASSLGQGVWGQPQHF
TGTGCCAGCAGCTTAGGACAGGGGGTTTGGGGTCAGCCCCAGCATTTT
>TRBJ2-3|NA|TRBD2|TRBV4-3
CASSLTTSGGSTDTQYF
TGCGCCAGCAGCCTGACGACTAGCGGGGGGAGCACAGATACGCAGTATTTT
>TRBJ1-5|NA|NA|TRBV30
CAWSGGDSQFNQPQHF
TGTGCCTGGAGTGGGGGTGACAGTCAATTCAATCAGCCCCAGCATTTT
>TRBJ2-7|NA|TRBD2|TRBV5-1
CASSAGLAGPQPWEQYF
TGCGCCAGCAGCGCGGGACTAGCGGGGCCCCAGCCCTGGGAGCAGTACTTC
>TRBJ2-5|NA|TRBD1|TRBV18
CASSGYRGREETQYF
TGTGCCAGCTCAGGGTACAGGGGGCGCGAAGAGACCCAGTACTTC
>TRBJ2-5|NA|TRBD2|TRBV3-1/TRBV3-2
CASSQSSGDQETQYF
TGTGCCAGCAGCCAAAGCAGCGGGGACCAAGAGACCCAGTACTTC
>TRBJ2-7|few|NA|TRBV14
CASSQGRGYEQYF
TGTGCCAGCAGCCAAGGAAGGGGATACGAGCAGTACTTC
>TRBJ1-1|few|TRBD1|TRBV28
CASSLDRTGERVTEAFF
TGTGCCAGCAGTCTAGATCGGACAGGGGAAAGGGTCACTGAAGCTTTCTTT
>TRBJ2-1|NA|NA|TRBV19
CASSIARGTRDEQFF
TGTGCCAGTAGTATAGCCCGGGGGACTCGGGATGAGCAGTTCTTC
>TRBJ1-4|NA|NA|TRBV11-2
CASSVRRGRGLFF
TGTGCCAGCAGCGTACGCAGGGGCCGCGGACTGTTTTTT
>TRBJ1-2|NA|NA|TRBV15
CATSRDLQDYGYTF
TGTGCCACCAGCAGAGATCTGCAGGACTATGGCTACACCTTC
>TRBJ1-3|once|TRBD1|TRBV27
CASSNRGSGNTIYF
TGTGCCAGCAGCAACAGGGGTTCTGGAAACACCATATATTTT
>TRBJ2-2|NA|NA|TRBV7-2
CASRAPGFLGELFF
TGTGCCAGCAGGGCCCCGGGGTTCTTGGGGGAGCTGTTTTTT
>TRBJ2-2|NA|TRBD2|TRBV28
CASTVAGGLTGELFF
TGTGCCAGCACGGTCGCGGGGGGGCTCACCGGGGAGCTGTTTTTT
>TRBJ1-2|NA|NA|TRBV7-2
CASSRGGGDYGYTF
TGTGCCAGCAGCCGGGGAGGAGGCGACTATGGCTACACCTTC
>TRBJ1-2|once|NA|TRBV6-1
CASSEDWYSHGYTF
TGTGCCAGCAGTGAAGATTGGTACAGTCATGGCTACACCTTC
>TRBJ2-7|NA|TRBD1|TRBV15
CATSRAGTGIYEQYF
TGTGCCACCAGCAGAGCCGGGACAGGGATCTACGAGCAGTACTTC
>TRBJ1-5|NA|NA|TRBV18
CASSPGHASNQPQHF
TGTGCCAGCTCACCTGGACACGCTAGCAATCAGCCCCAGCATTTT
>TRBJ2-5|few|TRBD2|TRBV13
CASSLRASGGGTQYF
TGTGCCAGCAGCTTACGGGCTAGCGGGGGAGGGACCCAGTACTTC
>TRBJ1-1|NA|TRBD1|TRBV28
CASSLFQGGTEAFF
TGTGCCAGCAGTTTATTCCAGGGGGGCACTGAAGCTTTCTTT
>TRBJ2-3|NA|TRBD2|TRBV4-3
CASSQDLASGTDTQYF
TGCGCCAGCAGCCAAGATCTGGCTAGCGGGACAGATACGCAGTATTTT
>TRBJ1-5|NA|NA|TRBV7-8
CASSLARVGGQPQHF
TGTGCCAGCAGCTTAGCGCGAGTGGGAGGGCAGCCCCAGCATTTT
>TRBJ2-5|NA|TRBD1|TRBV18
CASSPLGQAHLQETQYF
TGTGCCAGCTCACCACTAGGACAGGCTCATCTACAAGAGACCCAGTACTTC
>TRBJ1-6|NA|TRBD1|TRBV7-9
CASSFRTGLNSPLHF
TGTGCCAGCAGCTTTCGGACAGGCCTTAATTCACCCCTCCACTTT
>TRBJ1-1|NA|TRBD1|TRBV15
CATSTRGQWATEAFF
TGTGCCACCAGCACCAGGGGGCAATGGGCCACTGAAGCTTTCTTT
>TRBJ1-5|once|TRBD1|TRBV19
CASTPGQGASSNQPQHF
TGTGCCAGTACCCCGGGACAGGGGGCTTCTAGCAATCAGCCCCAGCATTTT
>TRBJ1-2|NA|NA|TRBV5-1
CASSRGVGF
TGCGCCAGCAGCCGGGGGGTAGGCTTC
>TRBJ1-2|few|TRBD1|TRBV28
CASSRTGVNYGYTF
TGTGCCAGCAGTCGGACAGGGGTTAACTATGGCTACACCTTC
>TRBJ2-7|NA|TRBD1|TRBV11-3
CASSLTGDDEQYF
TGTGCCAGCAGCCTAACAGGGGATGACGAGCAGTACTTC
>TRBJ2-7|NA|TRBD1|TRBV27
CASSPRTGVGYEQYF
TGTGCCAGCAGTCCCCGGACAGGGGTAGGGTACGAGCAGTACTTC
>TRBJ1-2|NA|NA|TRBV12-5
CASGSQPAGAGYTF
TGTGCTAGTGGTTCTCAACCTGCGGGGGCCGGCTACACCTTC
>TRBJ1-4|many|TRBD1|TRBV6-1
CASSETGSTNEKLFF
TGTGCCAGCAGTGAGACAGGGTCAACTAATGAAAAACTGTTTTTT
>TRBJ2-5|NA|NA|TRBV7-9
CASSLRTAVETQYF
TGTGCCAGCAGCTTAAGAACGGCGGTTGAGACCCAGTACTTC
>TRBJ1-6|NA|NA|TRBV6-5
CASSFDRSGYNSPLHF
TGTGCCAGCAGTTTCGACCGTTCAGGCTATAATTCACCCCTCCACTTT
>TRBJ2-1|NA|TRBD2|TRBV30
CAWSVHRGGYEQFF
TGTGCCTGGAGTGTACATAGGGGAGGGTATGAGCAGTTCTTC
>TRBJ1-1|NA|TRBD1|TRBV7-2
CASRYTGDLTEAFF
TGTGCCAGCAGATATACAGGGGATCTCACTGAAGCTTTCTTT
>TRBJ1-2|NA|NA|TRBV10-3
CAISEFEGINYGYTF
TGTGCCATCAGTGAGTTTGAGGGAATAAACTATGGCTACACCTTC
>TRBJ2-1|few|TRBD1|TRBV30
CAWSVQGQEQFF
TGTGCCTGGAGTGTACAGGGGCAGGAGCAGTTCTTC
>TRBJ1-2|once|NA|TRBV3-1/TRBV3-2
CASRGATGYTF
TGTGCCAGCCGAGGTGCGACGGGCTACACCTTC
>TRBJ2-7|NA|TRBD1|TRBV5-1
CASSPRTGGYEQYF
TGCGCCAGCAGCCCTAGGACAGGGGGCTACGAGCAGTACTTC
>TRBJ1-1|NA|NA|TRBV28
CASSLYSEARTQAFF
TGTGCCAGCAGTTTATATTCGGAGGCTCGGACCCAAGCTTTCTTT
>TRBJ1-5|NA|TRBD1|TRBV27
CASSPLLQGGSQPQHF
TGTGCCAGCAGTCCCCTCCTACAGGGGGGTTCTCAGCCCCAGCATTTT
>TRBJ2-5|NA|NA|TRBV24-1
CATSDWARGETQYF
TGTGCCACCAGTGATTGGGCCCGGGGGGAGACCCAGTACTTC
>TRBJ1-1|NA|NA|TRBV24-1
CATSDFGGGNTEAFF
TGTGCCACCAGTGATTTCGGGGGGGGGAACACTGAAGCTTTCTTT
>TRBJ1-2|few|NA|TRBV6-5
CASSPTVANYGYTF
TGTGCCAGCAGCCCGACAGTAGCTAACTATGGCTACACCTTC
>TRBJ2-1|NA|TRBD2|TRBV29-1
CSVGTSGTGYNEQFF
TGCAGCGTTGGGACTAGCGGAACCGGTTACAATGAGCAGTTCTTC
>TRBJ2-1|NA|TRBD1|TRBV6-5
CASRESGTGGYEQFF
TGTGCCAGCAGGGAGTCCGGGACAGGGGGCTATGAGCAGTTCTTC
>TRBJ2-1|NA|TRBD1|TRBV5-1
CASSRDRAGSEQFF
TGCGCCAGCAGTAGGGACAGGGCGGGGAGTGAGCAGTTCTTC